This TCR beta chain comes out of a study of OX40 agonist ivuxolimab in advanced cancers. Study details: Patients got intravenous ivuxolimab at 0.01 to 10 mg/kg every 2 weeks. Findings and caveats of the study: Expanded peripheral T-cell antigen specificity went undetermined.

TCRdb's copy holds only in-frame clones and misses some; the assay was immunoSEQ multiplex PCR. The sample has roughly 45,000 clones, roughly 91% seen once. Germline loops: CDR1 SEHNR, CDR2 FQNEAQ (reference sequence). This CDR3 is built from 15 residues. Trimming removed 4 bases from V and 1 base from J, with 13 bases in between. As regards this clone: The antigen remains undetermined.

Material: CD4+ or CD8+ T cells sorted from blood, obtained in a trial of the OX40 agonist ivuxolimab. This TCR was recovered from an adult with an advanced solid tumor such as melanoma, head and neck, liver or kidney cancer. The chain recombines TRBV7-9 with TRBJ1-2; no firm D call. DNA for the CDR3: TGTGCCAGCAGCTCAACGGACCGCGGTAACTATGGCTACACCTTC. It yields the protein CASSSTDRGNYGYTF. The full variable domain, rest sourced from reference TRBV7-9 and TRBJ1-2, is DTGVSQNPRHKITKRGQNVTFRCDPISEHNRLYWYRQTLGQGPEFLTYFQNEAQLEKSRLLSDRFSAERPKGSFSTLEIQRTEQGDSAMYLCASSSTDRGNYGYTFGSGTRLTVV.